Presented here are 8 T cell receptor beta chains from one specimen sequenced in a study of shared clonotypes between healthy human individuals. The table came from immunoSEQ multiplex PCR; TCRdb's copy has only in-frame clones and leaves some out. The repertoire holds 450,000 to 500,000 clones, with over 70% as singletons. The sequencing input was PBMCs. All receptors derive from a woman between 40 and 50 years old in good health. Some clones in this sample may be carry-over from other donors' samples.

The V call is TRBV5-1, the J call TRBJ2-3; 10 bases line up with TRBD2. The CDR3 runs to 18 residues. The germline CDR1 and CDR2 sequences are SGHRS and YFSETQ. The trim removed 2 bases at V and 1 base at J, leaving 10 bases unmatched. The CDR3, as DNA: TGCGCCAGCAGCTTACCGAAAGGACTAGCGGAAGGCACAGATACGCAGTATTTT. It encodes CASSLPKGLAEGTDTQYF.

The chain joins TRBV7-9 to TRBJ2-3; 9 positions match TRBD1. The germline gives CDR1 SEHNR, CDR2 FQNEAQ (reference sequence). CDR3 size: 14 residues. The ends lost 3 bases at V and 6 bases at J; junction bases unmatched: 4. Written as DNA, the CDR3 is TGTGCCAGCAGCTTGGACAGGGGAGGGGATACGCAGTATTTT. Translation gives CASSLDRGGDTQYF.

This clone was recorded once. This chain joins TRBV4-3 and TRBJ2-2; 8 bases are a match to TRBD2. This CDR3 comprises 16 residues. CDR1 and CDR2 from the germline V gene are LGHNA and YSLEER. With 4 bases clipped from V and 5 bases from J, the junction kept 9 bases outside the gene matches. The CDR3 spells CASSREAGGDTGELFF. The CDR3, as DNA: TGCGCCAGCAGCCGGGAGGCGGGAGGTGATACCGGGGAGCTGTTTTTT.

CDR3 protein: CASSPGAGETDTQYF. CDR3 DNA sequence: TGCGCCAGCAGCCCCGGGGCAGGCGAGACAGATACGCAGTATTTT. The V gene is TRBV5-1, the J gene TRBJ2-3; D might be TRBD1 or TRBD2, each matching 5 bases. The CDR3 is 15 residues long. Per germline, CDR1 SGHRS and CDR2 YFSETQ. V dropped 4 bases and J dropped 3 bases, with 15 bases sitting between them.

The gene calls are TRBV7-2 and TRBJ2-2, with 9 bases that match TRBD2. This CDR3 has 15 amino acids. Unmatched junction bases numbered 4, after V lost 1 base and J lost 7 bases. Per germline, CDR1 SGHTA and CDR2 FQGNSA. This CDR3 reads CASSLGAGGVGELFF. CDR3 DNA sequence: TGTGCCAGCAGCTTAGGAGCGGGAGGAGTCGGGGAGCTGTTTTTT.

The CDR3, as DNA: TGTGCCAGTAGTATCGCCGGGACAGATAACTATGGCTACACCTTC. Residues: CASSIAGTDNYGYTF. The J gene is TRBJ1-2, the V gene TRBV19, with 7 bases fitting TRBD1. The V and J ends lost 3 bases and 1 base, in that order; junction bases with no gene match: 5. The CDR3 spans 15 residues. The germline CDR1 and CDR2 sequences are LNHDA and SQIVND (reference sequence).

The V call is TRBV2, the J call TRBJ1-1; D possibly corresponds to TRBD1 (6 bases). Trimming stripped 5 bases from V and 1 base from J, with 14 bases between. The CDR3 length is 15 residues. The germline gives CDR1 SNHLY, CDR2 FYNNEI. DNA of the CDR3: TGTGCCAGCAGTATAAATGGGGGCGAGAACACTGAAGCTTTCTTT. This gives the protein CASSINGGENTEAFF.

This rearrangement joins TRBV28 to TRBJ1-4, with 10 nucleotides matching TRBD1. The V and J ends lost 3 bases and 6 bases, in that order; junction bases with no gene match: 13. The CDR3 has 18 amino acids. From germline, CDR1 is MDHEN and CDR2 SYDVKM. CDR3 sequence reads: CASSLIWDRGPNDEKLFF. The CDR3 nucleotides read TGTGCCAGCAGTTTGATCTGGGACAGGGGACCCAATGATGAAAAACTGTTTTTT.